This paragraph covers one T cell receptor beta chain sequence. This clone showed up just once. Which antigen it targets is not known. A read error may produce the germline difference seen at one junction end. This entry is derived from a study of long-term antiretroviral therapy in people with HIV (dated by TCRdb to between 2021 and 2024). Context from the whole study: The earliest samples were collected roughly a decade before the 2015 WHO recommendation for immediate ART, at a time when ART was usually postponed until CD4 counts fell. Of the 30 to 35 participants with HIV, about twelve were female. No cross-contamination during QIAcube processing turned up in test extractions that ran a monoclonal T-cell line alongside more than 30 polyclonal samples. A total of 192 cryopreserved PBMC samples were contributed to the cohort by 30 adults with confirmed HIV infection, with samples collected serially over a mean of approximately six years (range 1-12). A retrospective serial study tested whether ART initiation and durable HIV suppression were associated with changes in peripheral blood TRB repertoire composition and diversity.

The immunoSEQ hsTCRB v3.0 assay was used at survey level resolution for TRB variable region sequencing. A depth of roughly 35,000-55,000 T-cell genomes per sample was targeted for TRB sequencing. An Illumina MiSeq with a v3 150-cycle kit was used to sequence the pooled TRB libraries. The source study handled its data this way. Analysis of repertoires was carried out in R inside a reproducible Nextflow workflow spanning QC, data transformation and analysis. LymphoSeq2, an R package for exploring AIRR-Seq data, was used to implement the custom analyses. Several samples yielding fewer than 5000 total TRB sequences were excluded, leaving approximately 200 analyzed HIV repertoires. Of the roughly 190 retained HIV repertoires, about 60 were collected before and roughly 130 after ART initiation. Repertoires were downsampled to 5000 TRB nucleotide sequences, and summary statistics were averaged over 100 downsampling iterations. The analysis kept only TRB sequences whose CDR3 regions were at least seven amino acids long. Diversity was measured with a Shannon entropy-derived clonality score and the Gini coefficient. Repertoire networks linked the top 5000 CDR3 amino acid sequences whenever two sequences differed by an edit distance of one. For TRB CDR3 amino acid sequences, GLIPH2 was used to predict antigen specificity groups and MHC restriction. To flag known associations with CMV, EBV, HIV or tissue antigens, CDR3 amino acid sequences were compared against VDJdb and McPAS-TCR. Pre-ART, post-ART and control groups were compared with Wilcoxon signed-rank tests and Holm-Bonferroni correction. Drawn from immuneACCESS, this table holds only the in-frame rearrangements with V and J called that TCRdb kept. Clones are partly lost; checked studies trace under half to an unresolved V gene and leave the rest unexplained. V, J and clone size are taken as reported in that table, and D and trimming were inferred from the DNA itself. The sample contains fewer than 40,000 clones, 80% to 90% of them found a single time. The leading ten clones occupy about 4% of the sample.

Inclusion was restricted to participants for whom at least one PBMC sample before ART initiation and at least two post-ART samples were available. Every participant with HIV received treatment in the United States of America. Before DNA extraction, cryopreserved samples of 1-10 million PBMC were thawed and washed. At the time of the earliest PBMC sample, participants with HIV were aged between roughly 23 and 60 years. Each participant contributed PBMC samples from 1-4 timepoints before ART initiation and 2-8 timepoints after ART initiation, with a median of 7 samples. Serial HIV viral load, CD4+ T-cell count, ART history and demographic data were obtained for every participant. Using a Qiagen kit on a QIAcube, genomic DNA was extracted from unsorted PBMC, with samples processed in batches of 12. Overall study results and their limits: The repertoire was dominated across all time points by expanded TRB clones identified before ART initiation, although this dominance was seen to fluctuate and to decrease in many PLHIV after ART. Because cell numbers in pre-ART samples were limited, unsorted PBMC were profiled instead of sorted CD4+ and CD8+ T cells. ART initiation was associated with a significant increase in TRB diversity, but diversity stayed significantly below transplant donor controls even after long-term ART. Inferences about post-ART repertoire changes are limited because no data were available on ART adherence, viral resistance or therapy changes. Since PBMC availability was limited, sequencing covered only the TCR beta chain, with no alpha chain pairing. Narrower CDR3 length ranges were observed in HIV repertoires than in controls, and an antigen-experienced repertoire with only a slight naive shift after ART was suggested by the network structure. The samples span the years 2004 to 2017, and the ART regimens used at that time may not be as effective as current regimens.

There are 15 amino acids in the CDR3, from cysteine to phenylalanine inclusive. The sequence is cut down to CDR3 DNA, 45 bases in frame from base 1. According to the germline V gene (reference sequence), CDR1 reads SSHAT and CDR2 reads FNYEAQ. Sequencing was performed on unsorted PBMCs, taken 1.2 years after starting antiretroviral therapy. The V and J genes are TRBV7-7 and TRBJ2-7, and 10 bases in between align with TRBD1. The clonotype comes from a woman in her 50s with HIV. The encoded CDR3 is CASSLAPGQGYEQYF. The DNA sequence is as follows: TGTGCTAGCAGCTTAGCCCCGGGACAGGGGTACGAGCAGTACTTC.